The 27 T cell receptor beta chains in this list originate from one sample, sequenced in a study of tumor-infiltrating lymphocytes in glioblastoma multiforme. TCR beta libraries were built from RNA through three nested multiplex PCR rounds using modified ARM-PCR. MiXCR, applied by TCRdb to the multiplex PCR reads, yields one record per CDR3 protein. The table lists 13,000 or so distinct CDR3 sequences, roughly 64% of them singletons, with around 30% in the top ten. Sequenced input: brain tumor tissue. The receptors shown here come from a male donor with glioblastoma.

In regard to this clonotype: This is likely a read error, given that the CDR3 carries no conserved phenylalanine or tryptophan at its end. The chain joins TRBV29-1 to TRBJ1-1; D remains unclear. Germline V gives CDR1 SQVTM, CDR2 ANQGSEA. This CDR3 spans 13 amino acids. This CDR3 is CSVDSPENAEAFI. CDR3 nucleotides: TGCAGCGTAGATAGTCCAGAGAACGCTGAAGCTTTCATT.

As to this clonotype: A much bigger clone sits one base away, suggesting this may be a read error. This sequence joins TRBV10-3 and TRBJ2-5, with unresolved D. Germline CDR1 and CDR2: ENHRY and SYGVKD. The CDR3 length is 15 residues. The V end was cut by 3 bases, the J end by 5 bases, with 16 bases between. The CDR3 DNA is TGTGCCATCAGTGAAGTCTGTGACCTGAGGGAGACCCAGTACTTC. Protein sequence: CAISEVCDLRETQYF.

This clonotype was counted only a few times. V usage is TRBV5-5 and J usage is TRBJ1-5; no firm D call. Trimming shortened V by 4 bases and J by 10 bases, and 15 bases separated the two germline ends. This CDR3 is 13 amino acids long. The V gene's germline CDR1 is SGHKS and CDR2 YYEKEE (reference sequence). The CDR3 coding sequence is TGTGCCAGCAGCAGAGACCGGGCTCATCCCCAGCATTTT. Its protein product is CASSRDRAHPQHF.

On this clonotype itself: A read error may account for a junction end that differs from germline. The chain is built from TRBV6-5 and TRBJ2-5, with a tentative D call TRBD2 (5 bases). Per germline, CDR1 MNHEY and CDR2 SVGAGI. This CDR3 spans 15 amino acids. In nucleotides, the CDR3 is TGTGTCAGCGGCACTGGTGGGAGTGAGGTGGAGACCCAGTACTTC. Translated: CVSGTGGSEVETQYF.

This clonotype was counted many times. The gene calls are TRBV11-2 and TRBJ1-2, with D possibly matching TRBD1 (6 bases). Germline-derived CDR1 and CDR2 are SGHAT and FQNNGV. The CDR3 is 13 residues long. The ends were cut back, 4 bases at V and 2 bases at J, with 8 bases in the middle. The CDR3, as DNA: TGTGCCAGCAGCTCTCAGGGGAACTATGGCTACACCTTC. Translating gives CASSSQGNYGYTF.

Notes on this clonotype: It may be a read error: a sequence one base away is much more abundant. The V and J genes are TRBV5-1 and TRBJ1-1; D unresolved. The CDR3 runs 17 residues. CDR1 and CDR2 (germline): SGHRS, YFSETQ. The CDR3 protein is CASSLKQVHILNTEAYF. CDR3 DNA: TGCGCCAGCAGCTTGAAGCAGGTTCACATCCTAAACACTGAAGCTTACTTT.

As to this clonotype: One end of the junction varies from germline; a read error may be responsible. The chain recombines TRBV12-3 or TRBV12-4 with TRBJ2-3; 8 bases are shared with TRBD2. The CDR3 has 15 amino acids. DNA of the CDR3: TGTGCCAGCACAAAGACTAGCGTCAGCACAGGTACGCAGTATTTT. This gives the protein CASTKTSVSTGTQYF.

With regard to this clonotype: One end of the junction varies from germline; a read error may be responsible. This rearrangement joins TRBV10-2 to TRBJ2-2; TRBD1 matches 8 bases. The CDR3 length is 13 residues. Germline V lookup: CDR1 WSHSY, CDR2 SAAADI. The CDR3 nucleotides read TGCGCCAGCAGTGATCCGAACACAGGGGGGCTGTTTTTT. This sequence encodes CASSDPNTGGLFF.

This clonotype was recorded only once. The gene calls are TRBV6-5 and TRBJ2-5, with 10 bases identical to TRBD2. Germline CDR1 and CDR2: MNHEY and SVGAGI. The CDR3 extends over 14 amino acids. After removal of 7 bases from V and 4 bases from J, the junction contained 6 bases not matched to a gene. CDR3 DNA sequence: TGTGCCAGCACTCCCAGCGGGGGGGGAGAGACCCAGTACTTC. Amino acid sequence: CASTPSGGGETQYF.

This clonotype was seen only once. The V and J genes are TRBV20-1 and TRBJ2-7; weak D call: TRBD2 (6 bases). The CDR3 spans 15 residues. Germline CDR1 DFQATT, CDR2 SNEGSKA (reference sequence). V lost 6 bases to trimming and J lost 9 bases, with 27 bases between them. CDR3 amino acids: CSANLLTSGLPGQYF. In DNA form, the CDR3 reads TGCAGTGCCAACCTTCTGACTAGTGGGCTCCCGGGGCAGTACTTC.

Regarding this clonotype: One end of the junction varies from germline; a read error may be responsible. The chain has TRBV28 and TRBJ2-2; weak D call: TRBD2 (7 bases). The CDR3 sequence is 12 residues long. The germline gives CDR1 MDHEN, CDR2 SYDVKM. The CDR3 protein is CASRRSTGGLFF. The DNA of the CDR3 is TGTGCCAGCAGAAGAAGCACCGGGGGGCTGTTCTTT.

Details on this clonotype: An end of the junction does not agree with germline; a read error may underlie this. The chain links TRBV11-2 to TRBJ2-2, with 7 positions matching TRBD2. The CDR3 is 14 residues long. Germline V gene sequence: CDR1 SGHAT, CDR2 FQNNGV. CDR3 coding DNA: TGTTCCAGCAGCCACGGACTAGACACCGGGGAGCTGTTGTTT. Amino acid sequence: CSSSHGLDTGELLF.

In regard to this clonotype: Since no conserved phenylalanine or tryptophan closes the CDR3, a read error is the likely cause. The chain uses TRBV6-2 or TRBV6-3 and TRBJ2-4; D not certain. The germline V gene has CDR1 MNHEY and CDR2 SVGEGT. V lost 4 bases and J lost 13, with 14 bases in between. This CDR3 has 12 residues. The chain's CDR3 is CASSLGDRIQYL. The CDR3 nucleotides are TGTGCCAGCAGTTTGGGCGACCGGATCCAGTACCTC.

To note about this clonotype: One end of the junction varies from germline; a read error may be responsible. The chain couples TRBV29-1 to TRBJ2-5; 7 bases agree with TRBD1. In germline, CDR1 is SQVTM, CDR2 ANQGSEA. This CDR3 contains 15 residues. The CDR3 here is CSVRRDSIIQEIQYF. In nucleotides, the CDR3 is TGCAGCGTTCGAAGGGACAGCATAATCCAAGAGATCCAGTACTTC. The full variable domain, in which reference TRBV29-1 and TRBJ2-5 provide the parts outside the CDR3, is SAVISQKPSRDICQRGTSLTIQCQVDSQVTMMFWYRQQPGQSLTLIATANQGSEATYESGFVIDKFPISRPNLTFSTLTVSNMSPEDSSIYLCSVRRDSIIQEIQYFGPGTRLLVL.

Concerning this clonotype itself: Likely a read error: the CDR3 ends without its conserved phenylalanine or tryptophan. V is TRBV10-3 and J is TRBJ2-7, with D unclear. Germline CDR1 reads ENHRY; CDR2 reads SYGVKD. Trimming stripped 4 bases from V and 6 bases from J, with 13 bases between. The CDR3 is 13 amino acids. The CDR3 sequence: CAISAGGNCEQYL. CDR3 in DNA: TGTGCCATCAGTGCAGGCGGAAACTGCGAGCAGTACTTA.

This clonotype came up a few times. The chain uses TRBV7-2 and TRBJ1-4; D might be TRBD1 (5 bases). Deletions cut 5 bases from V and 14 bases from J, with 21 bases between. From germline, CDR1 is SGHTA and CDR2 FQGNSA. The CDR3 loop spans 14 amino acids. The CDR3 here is CASSPGGTVGKLFF. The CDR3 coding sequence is TGTGCCAGCAGCCCAGGCGGGACGGTTGGGAAGCTGTTTTTT.

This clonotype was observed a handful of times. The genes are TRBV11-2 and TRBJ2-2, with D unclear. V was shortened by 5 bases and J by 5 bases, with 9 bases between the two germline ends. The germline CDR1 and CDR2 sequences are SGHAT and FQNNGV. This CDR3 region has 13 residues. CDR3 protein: CASSLSWTGELFF. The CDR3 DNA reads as TGTGCCAGCAGCCTTAGCTGGACCGGGGAGCTGTTTTTT.

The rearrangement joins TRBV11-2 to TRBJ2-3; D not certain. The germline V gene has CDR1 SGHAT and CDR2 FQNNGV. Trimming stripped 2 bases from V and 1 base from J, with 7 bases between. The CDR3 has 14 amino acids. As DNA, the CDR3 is TGTGCCAGCAGCTTATTCCGGCGCACAGATACGCAGTATTTT. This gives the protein CASSLFRRTDTQYF.

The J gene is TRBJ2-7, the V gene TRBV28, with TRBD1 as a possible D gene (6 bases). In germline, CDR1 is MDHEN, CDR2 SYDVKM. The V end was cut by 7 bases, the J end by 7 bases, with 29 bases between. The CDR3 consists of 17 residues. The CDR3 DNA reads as TGTGCCAGCACCTCTGAAACAAGGCCCCACAGGGCCGCAGAGCAGTACTTC. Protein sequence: CASTSETRPHRAAEQYF.

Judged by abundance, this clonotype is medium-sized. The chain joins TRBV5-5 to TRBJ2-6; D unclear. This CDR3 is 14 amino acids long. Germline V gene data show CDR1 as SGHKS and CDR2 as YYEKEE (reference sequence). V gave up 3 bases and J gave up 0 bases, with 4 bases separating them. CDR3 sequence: CASSWISGANVLTF. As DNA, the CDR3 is TGTGCCAGCAGCTGGATCTCTGGGGCCAACGTCCTGACTTTC.

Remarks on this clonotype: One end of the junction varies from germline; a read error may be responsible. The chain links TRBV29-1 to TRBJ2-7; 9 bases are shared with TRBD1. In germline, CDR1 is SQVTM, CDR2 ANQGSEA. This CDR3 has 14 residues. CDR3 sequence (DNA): TGCCGCGTTGAAGGGACAGGGAACCCCCGCGAGCAGTACTTC. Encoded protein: CRVEGTGNPREQYF.

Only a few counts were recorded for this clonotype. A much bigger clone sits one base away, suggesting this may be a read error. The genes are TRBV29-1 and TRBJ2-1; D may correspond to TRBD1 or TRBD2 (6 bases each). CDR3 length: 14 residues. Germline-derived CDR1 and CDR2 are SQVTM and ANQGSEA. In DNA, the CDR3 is TGCAGCGCACAGGGAGGAGGGGTTTACAATGAGCAGTCCTTC. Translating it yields CSAQGGGVYNEQSF.

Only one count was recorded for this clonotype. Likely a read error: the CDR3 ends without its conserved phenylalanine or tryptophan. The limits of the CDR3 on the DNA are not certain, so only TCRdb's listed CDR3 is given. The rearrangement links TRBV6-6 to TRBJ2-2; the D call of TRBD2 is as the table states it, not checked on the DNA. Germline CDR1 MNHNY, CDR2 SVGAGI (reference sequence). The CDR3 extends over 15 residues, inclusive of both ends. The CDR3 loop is CASSFGGGITGELFY.

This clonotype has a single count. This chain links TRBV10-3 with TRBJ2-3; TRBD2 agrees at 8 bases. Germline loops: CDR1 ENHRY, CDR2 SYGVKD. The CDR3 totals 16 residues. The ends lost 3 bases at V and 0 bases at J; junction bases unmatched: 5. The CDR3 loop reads CAISDGASGSTDTQYF. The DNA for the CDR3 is TGTGCCATCAGTGACGGGGCTAGCGGGAGCACAGATACGCAGTATTTT.

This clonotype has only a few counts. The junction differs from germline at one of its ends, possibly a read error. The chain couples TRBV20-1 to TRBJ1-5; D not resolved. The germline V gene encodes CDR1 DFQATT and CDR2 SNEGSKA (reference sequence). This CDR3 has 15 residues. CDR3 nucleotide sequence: TGCAGTACTAGAGTTCCAGGACTTAGCAATCAGTCCCATCATTTT. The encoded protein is CSTRVPGLSNQSHHF.

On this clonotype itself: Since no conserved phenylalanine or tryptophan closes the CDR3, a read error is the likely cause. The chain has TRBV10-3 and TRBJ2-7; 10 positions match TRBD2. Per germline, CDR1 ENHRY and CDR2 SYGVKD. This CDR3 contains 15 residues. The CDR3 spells CANSDILAGTYEQYS. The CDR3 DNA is TGTGCCAACAGTGACATACTAGCGGGAACCTACGAGCAGTACTCC.

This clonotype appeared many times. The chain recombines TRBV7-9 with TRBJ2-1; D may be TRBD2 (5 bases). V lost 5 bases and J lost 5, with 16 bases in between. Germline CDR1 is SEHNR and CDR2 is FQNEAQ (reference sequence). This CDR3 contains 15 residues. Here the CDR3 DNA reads TGTGCCAGCAGCCCGTCCGGAGGCGTTCACAATGAGCAGTTCTTC. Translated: CASSPSGGVHNEQFF.